This TCR beta chain was captured by sequencing in a study of T cell changes during pregnancy in multiple sclerosis. TCRdb keeps only in-frame clones here, not all; method: immunoSEQ multiplex PCR. The sample yields around 75,000 clones, 85% to 95% seen once. Germline lookup yields CDR1 SGHTA and CDR2 FQGNSA. V lost 4 bases to trimming and J lost 7 bases; unmatched junction nucleotides: 11. The CDR3 has 17 amino acids. The material sequenced was CD4+ T cells from peripheral blood mononuclear cells, taken after pregnancy. The chain uses TRBV7-2 and TRBJ2-5; 14 bases agree with TRBD2. The sequence was collected from a female donor with multiple sclerosis, enrolled in a pregnancy study. For the CDR3, the DNA is TGTGCCAGCAGCTCGACCGGGACTAGCGGGGGCCAGACGACCCAGTACTTC. The encoded protein is CASSSTGTSGGQTTQYF.